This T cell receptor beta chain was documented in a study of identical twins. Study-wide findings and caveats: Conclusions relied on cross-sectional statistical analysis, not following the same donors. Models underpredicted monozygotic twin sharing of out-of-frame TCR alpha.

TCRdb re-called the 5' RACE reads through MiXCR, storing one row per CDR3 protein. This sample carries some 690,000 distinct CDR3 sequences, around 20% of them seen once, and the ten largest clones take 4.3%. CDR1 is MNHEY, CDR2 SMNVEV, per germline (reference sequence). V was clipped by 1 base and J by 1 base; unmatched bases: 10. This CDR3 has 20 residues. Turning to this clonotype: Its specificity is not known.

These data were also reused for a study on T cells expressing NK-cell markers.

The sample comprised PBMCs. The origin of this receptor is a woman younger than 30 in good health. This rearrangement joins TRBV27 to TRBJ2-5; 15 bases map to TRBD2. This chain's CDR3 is CASSLFGRGLAGGPQETQYF. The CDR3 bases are TGTGCCAGCAGTTTATTCGGCAGGGGACTAGCGGGAGGCCCCCAAGAGACCCAGTACTTC.